Listed here are 9 T cell receptor beta chains from one sample, sequenced in a study of T cell repertoires in aging, cancer and after chemotherapy. The template was genomic DNA from peripheral blood, not RNA. A mixed TRB-A/B primer pool amplified rearranged TRB by multiplex touch-down PCR. Each CDR3 protein is one row after TCRdb ran MiXCR on the multiplex PCR reads. The table lists just under 800 distinct CDR3 sequences, 15% to 25% of them singletons, with approximately 15% in the top ten. The specimen was blood. These receptors were obtained from a human donor with a blood cancer.

This clonotype counts as medium-sized. V and J are TRBV5-1 and TRBJ1-2; D is uncertain. The ends were cut back, 4 bases at V and 5 bases at J, with 18 bases in the middle. CDR1 is SGHRS, CDR2 YFSETQ, per germline. This CDR3 has 15 amino acids. The CDR3 nucleotides are TGCGCCAGCAGCCCGGGTCGGGAAATTGGGTATGGCTACACCTTC. Residues: CASSPGREIGYGYTF.

This clonotype rates as large. V and J are TRBV27 and TRBJ1-6; D not certain. Trimming stripped 5 bases from V and 7 bases from J, with 18 bases between. The CDR3 contains 16 residues. The germline V gene encodes CDR1 MNHEY and CDR2 SMNVEV (reference sequence). In DNA form, the CDR3 reads TGTGCCAGCAGTCTCACTCGAACCCTAGCAAATTCACCCCTCCACTTT. As protein: CASSLTRTLANSPLHF.

This clonotype is medium-sized in the sample. The genes are TRBV5-1 and TRBJ1-2; 7 nucleotides line up with TRBD1. CDR3 length equals 16 residues. Germline CDR1 SGHRS, CDR2 YFSETQ. The V gene end was trimmed by 4 bases and the J gene end by 1 base; junction bases not matched to a gene: 10. This CDR3 is CASSPGTASLNYGYTF. DNA for the CDR3: TGCGCCAGCAGCCCCGGGACAGCGAGCCTTAACTATGGCTACACCTTC.

A few counts support this clonotype. The chain uses TRBV14 and TRBJ1-1; a weak D match, TRBD1 (6 bases). CDR1 SGHDN and CDR2 FVKESK come from the germline V gene. This CDR3 spans 16 amino acids. V was cut by 4 bases and J by 0 bases, with 15 bases left in between. In DNA form, the CDR3 reads TGTGCCAGCAGCCTTAGAGGAGGGGGATTGAACACTGAAGCTTTCTTT. Translation: CASSLRGGGLNTEAFF. Combining the CDR3 with reference TRBV14 and TRBJ1-1 gives the whole variable domain EAGVTQFPSHSVIEKGQTVTLRCDPISGHDNLYWYRRVMGKEIKFLLHFVKESKQDESGMPNNRFLAERTGGTYSTLKVQPAELEDSGVYFCASSLRGGGLNTEAFFGQGTRLTVV.

This clonotype is labeled hyperexpanded. The V call is TRBV11-3, the J call TRBJ2-5; possibly TRBD1 or TRBD2 for D (5 bases each). The germline V gene encodes CDR1 SGHNT and CDR2 YENEEA. Trimming pared 2 bases from V and 5 bases from J, leaving 9 bases between. The CDR3 has 13 residues. DNA for the CDR3: TGTGCCAGCAGCTTATTAGGGGAGGAGACCCAGTACTTC. It encodes CASSLLGEETQYF.

This clonotype ranks as medium-sized (0.01 to 0.1%). J is TRBJ2-7 and V is TRBV20-1; a weak D match, TRBD2 (6 bases). Germline values: CDR1 DFQATT, CDR2 SNEGSKA (reference sequence). This CDR3 spans 13 amino acids. Trimming cost V 6 bases and J 0 bases, with 12 bases left between them. The CDR3 region is CSAATRNSYEQYF. CDR3 DNA sequence: TGCAGTGCCGCGACTAGGAACTCCTACGAGCAGTACTTC.

The J gene is TRBJ1-5, the V gene TRBV25-1; perhaps TRBD1 as D (5 bases). V was pared by 3 bases and J by 3 bases, with 12 bases between. The CDR3 contains 15 residues. From germline, CDR1 is MGHDK and CDR2 SYGVNS. CDR3 coding DNA: TGTGCCAGCAGTGACCGGGACGGAATCAATCAGCCCCAGCATTTT. This gives the protein CASSDRDGINQPQHF.

Judged by abundance, this clonotype is large. The chain couples TRBV5-4 to TRBJ2-3, with 8 bases that match TRBD1. Germline loops: CDR1 SGHNT, CDR2 YYREEE (reference sequence). The CDR3 is made up of 15 amino acids. Germline trimming cut 4 bases from V and 1 base from J; bases unmatched to any gene: 5. CDR3: CASSRWGQGTDTQYF. CDR3 in DNA: TGTGCCAGCAGCCGATGGGGACAGGGCACAGATACGCAGTATTTT.

This chain links TRBV15 with TRBJ2-6; D gene unclear. CDR1 is LNHNV and CDR2 is YYDKDF in the germline V gene (reference sequence). Trimming took off 0 bases at V and 11 bases at J, with 8 bases between the two ends. This CDR3 spans 13 amino acids. CDR3 in amino acids: CATSRDRAYVLTF. The CDR3 coding sequence is TGTGCCACCAGCAGAGATAGGGCTTACGTCCTGACTTTC.